This note documents a single T cell receptor beta chain sequence. Its antigen is currently unknown. A second PCR, run for about 6 to 12 cycles, used a sample-barcoded 5' primer plus a J-beta primer mix. MiXCR was run by TCRdb on the 5' RACE reads, yielding one entry per CDR3 protein. Of around 690,000 distinct CDR3 sequences listed, roughly 50% are singletons. Trimming removed 4 bases from V and 4 bases from J; junction bases left unmatched: 13. Germline V lookup: CDR1 LGHDT, CDR2 YNNKEL (reference sequence). The CDR3 contains 17 residues. This sample is drawn from a study of blood T cells in healthy people across ages. The study, taken as a whole, reports: Estimated diversity that came from one million T cells was considered an underestimate. Long-lived donors had more naive CD4+ cells and higher diversity than aged donors. In these data, TCR beta diversity tracked strongly with naive T cell percentage.

Material: blood. This sequence joins TRBV3-1 and TRBJ1-2; 9 bases match TRBD1. The TCR sequence derives from a man aged 55 to 70 in good health. This chain's CDR3 is CASSPRTGASLGYGYTF. In DNA form, the CDR3 reads TGTGCCAGCAGCCCTCGGACAGGGGCCTCCCTCGGCTATGGCTACACCTTC.